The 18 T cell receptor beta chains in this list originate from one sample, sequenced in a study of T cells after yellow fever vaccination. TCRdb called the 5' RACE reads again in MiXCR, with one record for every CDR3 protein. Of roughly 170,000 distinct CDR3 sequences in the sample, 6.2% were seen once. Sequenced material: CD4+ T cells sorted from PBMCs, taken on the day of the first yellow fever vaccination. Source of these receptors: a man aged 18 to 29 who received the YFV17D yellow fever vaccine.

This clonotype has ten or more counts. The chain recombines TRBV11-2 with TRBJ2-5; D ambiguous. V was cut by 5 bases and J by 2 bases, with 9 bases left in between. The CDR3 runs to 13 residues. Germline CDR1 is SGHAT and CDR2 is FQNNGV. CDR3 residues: CASSKQVQETQYF. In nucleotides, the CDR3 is TGTGCCAGCAGCAAGCAGGTTCAAGAGACCCAGTACTTC.

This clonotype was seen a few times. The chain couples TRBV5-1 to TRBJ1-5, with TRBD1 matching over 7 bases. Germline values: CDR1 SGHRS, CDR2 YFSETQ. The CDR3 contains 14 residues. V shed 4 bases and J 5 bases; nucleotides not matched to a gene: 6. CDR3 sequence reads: CASSRDSPDQPQHF. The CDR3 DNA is TGCGCCAGCAGCCGGGACAGCCCTGATCAGCCCCAGCATTTT.

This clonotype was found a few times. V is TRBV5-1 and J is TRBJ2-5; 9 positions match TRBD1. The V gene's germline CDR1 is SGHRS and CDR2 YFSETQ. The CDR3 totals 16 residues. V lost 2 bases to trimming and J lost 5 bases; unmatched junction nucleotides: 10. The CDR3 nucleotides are TGCGCCAGCAGCTTCCGACAGGGGGGAGTGGAGGAGACCCAGTACTTC. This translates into CASSFRQGGVEETQYF.

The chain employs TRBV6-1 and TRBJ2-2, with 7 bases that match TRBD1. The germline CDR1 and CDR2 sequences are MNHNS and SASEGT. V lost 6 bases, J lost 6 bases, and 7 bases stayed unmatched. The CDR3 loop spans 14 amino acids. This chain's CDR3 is CASRGRQGPGELFF. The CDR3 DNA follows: TGTGCCAGCAGGGGCAGACAGGGCCCCGGGGAGCTGTTTTTT.

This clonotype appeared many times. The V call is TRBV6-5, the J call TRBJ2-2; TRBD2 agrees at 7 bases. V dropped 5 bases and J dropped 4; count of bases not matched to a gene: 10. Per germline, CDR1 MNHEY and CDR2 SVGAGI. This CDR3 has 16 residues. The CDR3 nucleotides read TGTGCCAGCAGTACGTCCGGTAGCGGGCGCACCGGGGAGCTGTTTTTT. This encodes CASSTSGSGRTGELFF.

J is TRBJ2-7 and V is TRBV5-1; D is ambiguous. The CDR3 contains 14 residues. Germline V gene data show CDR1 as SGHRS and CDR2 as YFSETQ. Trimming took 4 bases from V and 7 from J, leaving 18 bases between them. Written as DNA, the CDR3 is TGCGCCAGCAGCCCAACCACACCATCTAGTGAGCAGTACTTC. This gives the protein CASSPTTPSSEQYF.

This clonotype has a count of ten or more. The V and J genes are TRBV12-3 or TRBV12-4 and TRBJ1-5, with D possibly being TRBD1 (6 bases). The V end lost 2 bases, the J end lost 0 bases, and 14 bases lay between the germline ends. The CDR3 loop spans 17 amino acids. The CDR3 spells CASSLSTGLHSNQPQHF. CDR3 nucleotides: TGTGCCAGCAGTTTAAGTACAGGGCTCCATAGCAATCAGCCCCAGCATTTT.

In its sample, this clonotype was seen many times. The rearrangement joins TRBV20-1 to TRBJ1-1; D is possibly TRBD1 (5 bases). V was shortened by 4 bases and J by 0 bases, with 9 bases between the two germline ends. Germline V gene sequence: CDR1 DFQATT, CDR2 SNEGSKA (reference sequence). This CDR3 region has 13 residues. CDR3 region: CSAMGGMNTEAFF. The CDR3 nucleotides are TGCAGTGCTATGGGGGGGATGAACACTGAAGCTTTCTTT.

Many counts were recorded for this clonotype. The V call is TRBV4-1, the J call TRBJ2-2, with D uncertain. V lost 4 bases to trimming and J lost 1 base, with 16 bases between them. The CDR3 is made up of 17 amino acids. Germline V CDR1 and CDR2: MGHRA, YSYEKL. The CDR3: CASSPPQASLNTGELFF. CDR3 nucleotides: TGCGCCAGCAGCCCACCCCAGGCCTCCCTGAACACCGGGGAGCTGTTTTTT.

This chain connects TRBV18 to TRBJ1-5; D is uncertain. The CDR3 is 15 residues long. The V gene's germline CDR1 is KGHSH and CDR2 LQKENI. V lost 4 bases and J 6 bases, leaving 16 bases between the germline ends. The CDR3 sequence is CASSRTDPPSQPQHF. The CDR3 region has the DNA TGTGCCAGCTCACGTACAGACCCGCCCAGTCAGCCCCAGCATTTT.

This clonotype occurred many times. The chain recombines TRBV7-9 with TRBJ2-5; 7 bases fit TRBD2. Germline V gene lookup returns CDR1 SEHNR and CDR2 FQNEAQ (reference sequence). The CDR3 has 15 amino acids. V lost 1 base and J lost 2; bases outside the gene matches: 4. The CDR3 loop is CASSLVMGGQETQYF. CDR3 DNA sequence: TGTGCCAGCAGCTTAGTGATGGGGGGGCAAGAGACCCAGTACTTC.

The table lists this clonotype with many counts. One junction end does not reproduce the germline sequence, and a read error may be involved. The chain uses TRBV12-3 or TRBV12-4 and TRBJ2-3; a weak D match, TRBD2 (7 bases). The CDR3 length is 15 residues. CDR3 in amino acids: CASTLGFGGLDTQYF. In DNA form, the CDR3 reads TGTGCCAGCACTTTAGGGTTCGGGGGGCTGGATACGCAGTATTTT.

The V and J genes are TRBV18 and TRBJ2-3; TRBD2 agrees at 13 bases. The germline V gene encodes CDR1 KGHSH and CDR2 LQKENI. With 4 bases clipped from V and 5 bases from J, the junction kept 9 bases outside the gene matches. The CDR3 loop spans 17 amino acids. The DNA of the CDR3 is TGTGCCAGCTCACTCGGGACTAGCGGGGCTGGAGGAGATACGCAGTATTTT. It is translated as CASSLGTSGAGGDTQYF.

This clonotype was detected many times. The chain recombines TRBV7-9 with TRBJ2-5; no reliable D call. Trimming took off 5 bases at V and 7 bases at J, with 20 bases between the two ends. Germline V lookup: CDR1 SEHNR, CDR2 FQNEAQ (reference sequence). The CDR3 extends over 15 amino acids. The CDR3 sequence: CASSPPWPPVGTQYF. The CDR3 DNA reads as TGTGCCAGCAGCCCCCCCTGGCCCCCGGTGGGGACCCAGTACTTC.

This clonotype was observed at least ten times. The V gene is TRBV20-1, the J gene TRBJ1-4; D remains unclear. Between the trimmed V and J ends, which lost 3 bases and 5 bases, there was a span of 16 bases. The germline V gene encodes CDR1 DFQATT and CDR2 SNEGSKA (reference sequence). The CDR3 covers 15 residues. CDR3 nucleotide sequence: TGCAGTGCTAGGCCGGCGGGGAGGTCCAATGAAAAACTGTTTTTT. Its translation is CSARPAGRSNEKLFF.

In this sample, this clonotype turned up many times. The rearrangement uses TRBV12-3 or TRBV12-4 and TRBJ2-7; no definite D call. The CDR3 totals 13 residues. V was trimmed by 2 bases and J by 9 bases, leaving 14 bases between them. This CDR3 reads CASSLSLVRGQYF. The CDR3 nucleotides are TGTGCCAGCAGTTTAAGCTTAGTCCGCGGGCAGTACTTC.

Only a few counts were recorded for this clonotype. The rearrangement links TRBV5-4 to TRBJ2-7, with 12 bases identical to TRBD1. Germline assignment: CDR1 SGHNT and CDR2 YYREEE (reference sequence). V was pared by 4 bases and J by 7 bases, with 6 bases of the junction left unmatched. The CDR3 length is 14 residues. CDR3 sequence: CASSPGTGGREQYF. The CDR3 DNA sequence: TGTGCCAGCAGCCCCGGGACAGGGGGCCGGGAGCAGTACTTC. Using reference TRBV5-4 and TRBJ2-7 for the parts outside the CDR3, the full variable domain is ETGVTQSPTHLIKTRGQQVTLRCSSQSGHNTVSWYQQALGQGPQFIFQYYREEENGRGNFPPRFSGLQFPNYSSELNVNALELDDSALYLCASSPGTGGREQYFGPGTRLTVT.

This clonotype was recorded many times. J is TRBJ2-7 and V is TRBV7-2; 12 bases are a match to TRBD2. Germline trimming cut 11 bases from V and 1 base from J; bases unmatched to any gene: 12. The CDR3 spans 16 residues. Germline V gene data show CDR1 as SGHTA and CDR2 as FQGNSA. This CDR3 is CASTKASGGGSYEQYF. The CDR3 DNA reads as TGTGCCTCTACCAAGGCTAGCGGGGGGGGTTCCTACGAGCAGTACTTC.